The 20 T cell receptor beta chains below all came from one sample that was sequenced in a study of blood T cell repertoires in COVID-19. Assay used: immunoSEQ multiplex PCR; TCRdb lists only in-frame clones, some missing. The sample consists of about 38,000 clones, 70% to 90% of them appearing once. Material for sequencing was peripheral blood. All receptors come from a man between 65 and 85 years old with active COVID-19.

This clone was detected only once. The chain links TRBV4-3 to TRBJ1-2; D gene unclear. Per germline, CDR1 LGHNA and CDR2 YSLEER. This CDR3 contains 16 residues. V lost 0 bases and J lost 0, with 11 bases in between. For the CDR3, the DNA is TGCGCCAGCAGCCAAGACGGGTGGAGGACTAACTATGGCTACACCTTC. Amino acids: CASSQDGWRTNYGYTF.

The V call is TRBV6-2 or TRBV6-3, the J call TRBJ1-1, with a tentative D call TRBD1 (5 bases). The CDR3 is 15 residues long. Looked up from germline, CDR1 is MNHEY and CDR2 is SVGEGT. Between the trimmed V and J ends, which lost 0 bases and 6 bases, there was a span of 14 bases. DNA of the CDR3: TGTGCCAGCAGTTACTCATCCCCCCCGGGGGCTGAAGCTTTCTTT. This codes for CASSYSSPPGAEAFF.

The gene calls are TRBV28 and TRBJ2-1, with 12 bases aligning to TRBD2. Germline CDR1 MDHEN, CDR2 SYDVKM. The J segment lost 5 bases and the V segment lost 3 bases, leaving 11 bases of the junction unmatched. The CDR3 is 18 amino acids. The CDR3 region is CASSFHPSGRALNNEQFF. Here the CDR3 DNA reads TGTGCCAGCAGTTTCCATCCTAGCGGGAGGGCTTTGAACAATGAGCAGTTCTTC.

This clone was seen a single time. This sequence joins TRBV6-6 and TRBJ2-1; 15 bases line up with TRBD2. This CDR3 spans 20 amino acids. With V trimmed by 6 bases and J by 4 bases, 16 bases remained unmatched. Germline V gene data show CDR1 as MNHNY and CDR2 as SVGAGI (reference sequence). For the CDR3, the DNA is TGTGCCAGCAGCGCTTACCAGGGACTAGCGGGAGGACCGCTATACAATGAGCAGTTCTTC. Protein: CASSAYQGLAGGPLYNEQFF.

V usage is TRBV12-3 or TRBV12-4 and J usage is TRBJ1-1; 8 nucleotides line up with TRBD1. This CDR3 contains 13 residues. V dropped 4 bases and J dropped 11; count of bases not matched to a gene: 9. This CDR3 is CASSSFQGARAFF. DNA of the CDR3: TGTGCCAGCAGTTCCTTCCAGGGGGCCCGGGCTTTCTTT.

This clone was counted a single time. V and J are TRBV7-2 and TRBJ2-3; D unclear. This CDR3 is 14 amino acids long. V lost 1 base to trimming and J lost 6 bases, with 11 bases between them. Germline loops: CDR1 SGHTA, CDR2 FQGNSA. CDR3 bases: TGTGCCAGCAGCTTAGAGTCGCAGTGGGATACGCAGTATTTT. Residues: CASSLESQWDTQYF.

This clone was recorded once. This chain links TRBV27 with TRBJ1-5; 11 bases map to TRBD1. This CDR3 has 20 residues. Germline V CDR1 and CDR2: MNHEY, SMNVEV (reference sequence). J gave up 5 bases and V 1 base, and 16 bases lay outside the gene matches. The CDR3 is CASSLYSPTRTGGRDQPQHF. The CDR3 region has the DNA TGTGCCAGCAGTTTATATAGTCCCACAAGGACAGGGGGCCGCGATCAGCCCCAGCATTTT.

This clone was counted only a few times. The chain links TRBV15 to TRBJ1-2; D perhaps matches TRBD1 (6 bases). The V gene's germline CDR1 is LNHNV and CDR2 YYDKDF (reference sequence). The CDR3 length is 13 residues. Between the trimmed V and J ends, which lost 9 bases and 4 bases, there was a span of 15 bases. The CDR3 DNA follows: TGTGCCACAAGTCAGGACAGATTCTATGGCTACACCTTC. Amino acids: CATSQDRFYGYTF.

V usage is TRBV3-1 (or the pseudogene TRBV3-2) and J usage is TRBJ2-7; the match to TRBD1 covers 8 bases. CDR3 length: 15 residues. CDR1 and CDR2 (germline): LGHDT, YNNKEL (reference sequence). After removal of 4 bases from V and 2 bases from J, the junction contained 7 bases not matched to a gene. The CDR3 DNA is TGTGCCAGCAGCCTAGTCAGGGGGCGGACCTACGAGCAGTACTTC. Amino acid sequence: CASSLVRGRTYEQYF.

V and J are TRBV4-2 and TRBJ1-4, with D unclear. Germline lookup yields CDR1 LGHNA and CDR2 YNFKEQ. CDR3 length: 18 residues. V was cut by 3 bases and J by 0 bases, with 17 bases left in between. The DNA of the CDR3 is TGTGCCAGCAGCCAGAATCCTTCAGGTAGAGCAACTAATGAAAAACTGTTTTTT. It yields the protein CASSQNPSGRATNEKLFF.

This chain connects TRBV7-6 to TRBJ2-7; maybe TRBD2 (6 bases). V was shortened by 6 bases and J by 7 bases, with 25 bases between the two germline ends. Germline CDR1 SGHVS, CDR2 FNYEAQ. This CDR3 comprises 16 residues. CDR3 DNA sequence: TGTGCCAGCAGTCCTTCTGTTGGGACTCCGCCTGGGGAGCAGTACTTC. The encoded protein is CASSPSVGTPPGEQYF. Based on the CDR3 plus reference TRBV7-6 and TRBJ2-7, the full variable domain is GAGVSQSPRYKVTKRGQDVALRCDPISGHVSLYWYRQALGQGPEFLTYFNYEAQQDKSGLPNDRFSAERPEGSISTLTIQRTEQRDSAMYRCASSPSVGTPPGEQYFGPGTRLTVT.

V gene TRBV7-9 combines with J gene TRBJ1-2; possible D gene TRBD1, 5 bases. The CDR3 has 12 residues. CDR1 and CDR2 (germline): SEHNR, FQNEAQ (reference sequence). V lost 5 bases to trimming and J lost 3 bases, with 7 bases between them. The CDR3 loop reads CASSPQDYGYTF. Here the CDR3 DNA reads TGTGCCAGCAGCCCACAGGACTATGGCTACACCTTC.

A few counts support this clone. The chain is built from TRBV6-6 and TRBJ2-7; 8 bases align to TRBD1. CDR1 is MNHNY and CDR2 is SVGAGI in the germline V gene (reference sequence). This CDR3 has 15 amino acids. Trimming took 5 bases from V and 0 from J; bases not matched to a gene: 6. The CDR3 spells CASSHPGTGSYEQYF. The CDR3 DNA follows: TGTGCCAGCAGTCACCCTGGGACAGGCTCCTACGAGCAGTACTTC.

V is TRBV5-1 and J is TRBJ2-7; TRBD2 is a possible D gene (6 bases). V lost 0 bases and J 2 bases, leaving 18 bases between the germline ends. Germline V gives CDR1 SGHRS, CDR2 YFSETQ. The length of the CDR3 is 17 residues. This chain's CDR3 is CASSLAQGLRVAYEQYF. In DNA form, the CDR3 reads TGCGCCAGCAGCTTGGCCCAGGGACTTCGGGTCGCCTACGAGCAGTACTTC.

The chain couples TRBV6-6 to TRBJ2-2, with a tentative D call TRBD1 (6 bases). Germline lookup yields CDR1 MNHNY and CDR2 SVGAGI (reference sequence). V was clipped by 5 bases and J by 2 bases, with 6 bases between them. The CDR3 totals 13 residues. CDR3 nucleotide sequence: TGTGCCAGCAGTGGGGGCAACACCGGGGAGCTGTTTTTT. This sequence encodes CASSGGNTGELFF.

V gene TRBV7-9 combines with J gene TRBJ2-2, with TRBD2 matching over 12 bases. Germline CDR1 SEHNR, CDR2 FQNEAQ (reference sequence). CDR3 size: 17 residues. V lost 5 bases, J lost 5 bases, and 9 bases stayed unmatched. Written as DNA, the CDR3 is TGTGCCAGCAGCCCGACCCGACTAGCGGGAGTAACCGGGGAGCTGTTTTTT. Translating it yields CASSPTRLAGVTGELFF. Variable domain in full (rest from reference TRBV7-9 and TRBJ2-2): DTGVSQNPRHKITKRGQNVTFRCDPISEHNRLYWYRQTLGQGPEFLTYFQNEAQLEKSRLLSDRFSAERPKGSFSTLEIQRTEQGDSAMYLCASSPTRLAGVTGELFFGEGSRLTVL.

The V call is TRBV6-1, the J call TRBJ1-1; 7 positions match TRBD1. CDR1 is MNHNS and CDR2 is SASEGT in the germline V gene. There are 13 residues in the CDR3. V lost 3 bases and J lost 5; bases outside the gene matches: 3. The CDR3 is CASSDRQGTEAFF. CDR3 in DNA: TGTGCCAGCAGTGACAGACAGGGAACTGAAGCTTTCTTT.

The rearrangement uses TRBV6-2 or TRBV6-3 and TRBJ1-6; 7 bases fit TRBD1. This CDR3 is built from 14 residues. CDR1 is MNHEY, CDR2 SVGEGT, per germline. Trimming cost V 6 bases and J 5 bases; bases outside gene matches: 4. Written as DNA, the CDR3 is TGTGCCAGCAGGCCTACAGGGGATAATTCACCCCTCCACTTT. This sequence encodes CASRPTGDNSPLHF.

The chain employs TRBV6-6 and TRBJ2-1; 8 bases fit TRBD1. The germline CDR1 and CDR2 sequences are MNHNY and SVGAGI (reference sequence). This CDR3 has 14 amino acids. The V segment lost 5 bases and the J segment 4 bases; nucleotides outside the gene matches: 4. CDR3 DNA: TGTGCCAGCAGTCCCTGGGACAGGTACAATGAGCAGTTCTTC. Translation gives CASSPWDRYNEQFF.

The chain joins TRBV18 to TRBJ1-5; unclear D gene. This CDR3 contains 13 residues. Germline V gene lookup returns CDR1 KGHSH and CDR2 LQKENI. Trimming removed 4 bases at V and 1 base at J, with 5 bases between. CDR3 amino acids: CASSQQSNQPQHF. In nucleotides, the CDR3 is TGTGCCAGCTCACAACAAAGCAATCAGCCCCAGCATTTT.